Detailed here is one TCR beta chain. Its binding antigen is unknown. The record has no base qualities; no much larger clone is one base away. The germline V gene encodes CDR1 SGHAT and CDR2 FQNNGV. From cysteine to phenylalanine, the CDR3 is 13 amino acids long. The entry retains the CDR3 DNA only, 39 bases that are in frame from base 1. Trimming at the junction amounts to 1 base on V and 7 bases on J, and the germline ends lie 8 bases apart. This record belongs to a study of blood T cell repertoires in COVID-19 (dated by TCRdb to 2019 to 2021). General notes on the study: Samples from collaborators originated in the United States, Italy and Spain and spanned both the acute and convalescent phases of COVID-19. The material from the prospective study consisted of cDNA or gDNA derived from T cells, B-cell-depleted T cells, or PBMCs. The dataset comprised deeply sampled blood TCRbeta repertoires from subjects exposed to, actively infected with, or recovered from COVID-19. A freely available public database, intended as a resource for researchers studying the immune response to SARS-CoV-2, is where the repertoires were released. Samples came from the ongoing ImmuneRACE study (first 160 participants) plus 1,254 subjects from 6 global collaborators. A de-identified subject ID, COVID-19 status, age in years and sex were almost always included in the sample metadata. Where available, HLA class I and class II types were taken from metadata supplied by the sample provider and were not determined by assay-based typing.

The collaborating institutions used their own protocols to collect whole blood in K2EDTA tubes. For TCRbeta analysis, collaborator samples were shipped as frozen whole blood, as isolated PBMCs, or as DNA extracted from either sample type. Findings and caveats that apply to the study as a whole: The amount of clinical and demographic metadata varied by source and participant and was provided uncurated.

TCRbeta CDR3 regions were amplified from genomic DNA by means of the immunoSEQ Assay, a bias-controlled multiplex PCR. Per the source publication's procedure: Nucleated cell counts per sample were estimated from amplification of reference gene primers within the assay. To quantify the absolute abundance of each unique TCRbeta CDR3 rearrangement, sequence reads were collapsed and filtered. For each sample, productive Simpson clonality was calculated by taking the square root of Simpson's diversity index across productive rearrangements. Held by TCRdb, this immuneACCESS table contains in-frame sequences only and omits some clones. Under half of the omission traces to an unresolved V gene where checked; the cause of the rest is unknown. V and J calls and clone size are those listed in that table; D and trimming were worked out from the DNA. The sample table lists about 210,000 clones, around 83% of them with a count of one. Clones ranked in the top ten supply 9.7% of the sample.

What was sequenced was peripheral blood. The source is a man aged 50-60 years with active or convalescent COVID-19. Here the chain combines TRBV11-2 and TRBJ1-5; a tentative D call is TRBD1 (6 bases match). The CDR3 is CASSLAGAQPQHF. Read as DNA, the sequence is TGTGCCAGCAGCTTAGCAGGGGCCCAGCCCCAGCATTTT.